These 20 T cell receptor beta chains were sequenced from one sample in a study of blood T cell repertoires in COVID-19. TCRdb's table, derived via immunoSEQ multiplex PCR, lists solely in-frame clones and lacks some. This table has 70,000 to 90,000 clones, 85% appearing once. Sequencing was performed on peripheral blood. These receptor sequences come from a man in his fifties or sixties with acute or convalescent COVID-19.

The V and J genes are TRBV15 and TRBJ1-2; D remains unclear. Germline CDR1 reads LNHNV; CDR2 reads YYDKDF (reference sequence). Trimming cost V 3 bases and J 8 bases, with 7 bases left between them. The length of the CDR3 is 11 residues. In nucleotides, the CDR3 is TGTGCCACCAGCAGGGGCTGGGGCTACACCTTC. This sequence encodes CATSRGWGYTF. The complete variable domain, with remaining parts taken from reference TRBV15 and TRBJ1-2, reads DAMVIQNPRYQVTQFGKPVTLSCSQTLNHNVMYWYQQKSSQAPKLLFHYYDKDFNNEADTPDNFQSRRPNTSFCFLDIRSPGLGDTAMYLCATSRGWGYTFGSGTRLTVV.

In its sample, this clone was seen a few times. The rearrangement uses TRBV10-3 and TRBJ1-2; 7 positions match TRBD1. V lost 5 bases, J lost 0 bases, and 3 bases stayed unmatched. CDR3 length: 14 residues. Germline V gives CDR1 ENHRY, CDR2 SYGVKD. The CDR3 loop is CAISPQGANYGYTF. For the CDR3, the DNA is TGTGCCATCAGTCCCCAGGGGGCTAACTATGGCTACACCTTC.

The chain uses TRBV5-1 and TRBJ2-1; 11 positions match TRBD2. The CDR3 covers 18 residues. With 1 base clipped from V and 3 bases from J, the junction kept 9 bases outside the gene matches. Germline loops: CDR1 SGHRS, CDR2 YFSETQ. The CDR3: CASSLQGPGTSGYNEQFF. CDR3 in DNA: TGCGCCAGCAGCTTGCAGGGGCCCGGGACTAGCGGCTACAATGAGCAGTTCTTC. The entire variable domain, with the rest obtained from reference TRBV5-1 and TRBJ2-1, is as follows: KAGVTQTPRYLIKTRGQQVTLSCSPISGHRSVSWYQQTPGQGLQFLFEYFSETQRNKGNFPGRFSGRQFSNSRSEMNVSTLELGDSALYLCASSLQGPGTSGYNEQFFGPGTRLTVL.

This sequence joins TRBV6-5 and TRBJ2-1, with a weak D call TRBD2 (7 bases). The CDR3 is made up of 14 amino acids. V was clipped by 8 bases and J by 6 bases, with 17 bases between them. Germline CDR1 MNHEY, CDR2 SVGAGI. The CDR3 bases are TGTGCCAGCGGTCGGGGGGCCGGACCCAATGAGCAGTTCTTC. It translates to CASGRGAGPNEQFF.

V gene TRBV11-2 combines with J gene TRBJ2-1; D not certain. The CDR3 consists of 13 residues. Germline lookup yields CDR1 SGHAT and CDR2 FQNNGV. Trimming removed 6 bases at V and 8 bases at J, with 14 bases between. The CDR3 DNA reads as TGTGCCAGCAGGTCCCTAGGATCCCATGAGCAGTTCTTC. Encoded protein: CASRSLGSHEQFF.

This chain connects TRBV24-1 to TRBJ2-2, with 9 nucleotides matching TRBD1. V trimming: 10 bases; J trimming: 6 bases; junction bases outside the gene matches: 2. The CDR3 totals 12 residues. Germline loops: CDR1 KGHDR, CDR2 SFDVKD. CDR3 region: CATRQGAGELFF. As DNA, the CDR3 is TGTGCCACTCGACAGGGGGCCGGGGAGCTGTTTTTT.

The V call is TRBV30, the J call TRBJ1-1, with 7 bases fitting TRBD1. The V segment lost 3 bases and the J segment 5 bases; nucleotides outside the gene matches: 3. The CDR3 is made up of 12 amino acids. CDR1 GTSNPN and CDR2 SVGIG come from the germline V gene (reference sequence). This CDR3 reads CAWRTGTTEAFF. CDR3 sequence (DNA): TGTGCCTGGAGGACAGGGACAACTGAAGCTTTCTTT.

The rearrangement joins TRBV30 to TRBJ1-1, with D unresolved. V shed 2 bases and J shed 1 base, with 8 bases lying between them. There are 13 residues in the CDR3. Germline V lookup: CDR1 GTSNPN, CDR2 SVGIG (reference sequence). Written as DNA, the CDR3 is TGTGCCTGGAGTCGGGCGGGGAACACTGAAGCTTTCTTT. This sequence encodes CAWSRAGNTEAFF.

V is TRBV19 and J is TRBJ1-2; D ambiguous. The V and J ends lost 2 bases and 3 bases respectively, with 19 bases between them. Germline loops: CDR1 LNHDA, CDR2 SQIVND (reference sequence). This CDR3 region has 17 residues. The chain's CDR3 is CASSIWQSHRVHYGYTF. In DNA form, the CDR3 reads TGTGCCAGTAGTATATGGCAGTCCCACCGGGTCCACTATGGCTACACCTTC.

Here the CDR3 DNA reads TGCGCCAGCCTACAGGGTGCCGGCACAGATACGCAGTATTTT. Translation: CASLQGAGTDTQYF. V is TRBV5-1 and J is TRBJ2-3; possibly TRBD1 for D (6 bases). CDR3 length: 14 amino acids. Germline CDR1 and CDR2: SGHRS and YFSETQ. Trimming removed 7 bases at V and 1 base at J, with 13 bases between.

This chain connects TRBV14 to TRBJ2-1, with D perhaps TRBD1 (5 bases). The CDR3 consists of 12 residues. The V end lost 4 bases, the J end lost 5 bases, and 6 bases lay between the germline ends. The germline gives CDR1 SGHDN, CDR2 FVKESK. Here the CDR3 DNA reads TGTGCCAGCAGCCGGACACACAATGAGCAGTTCTTC. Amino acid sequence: CASSRTHNEQFF.

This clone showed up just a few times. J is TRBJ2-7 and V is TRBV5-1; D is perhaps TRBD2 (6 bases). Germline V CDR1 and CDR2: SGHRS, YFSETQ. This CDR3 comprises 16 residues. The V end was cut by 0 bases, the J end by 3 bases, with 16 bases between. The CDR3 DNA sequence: TGCGCCAGCAGCTTGGAGGGTCCCGGGAGTGACTACGAGCAGTACTTC. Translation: CASSLEGPGSDYEQYF. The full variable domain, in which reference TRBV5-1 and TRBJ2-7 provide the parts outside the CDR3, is KAGVTQTPRYLIKTRGQQVTLSCSPISGHRSVSWYQQTPGQGLQFLFEYFSETQRNKGNFPGRFSGRQFSNSRSEMNVSTLELGDSALYLCASSLEGPGSDYEQYFGPGTRLTVT.

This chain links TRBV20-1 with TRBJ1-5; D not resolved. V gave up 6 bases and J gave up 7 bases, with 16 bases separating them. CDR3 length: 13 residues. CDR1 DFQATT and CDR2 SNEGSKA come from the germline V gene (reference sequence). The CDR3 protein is CSASQINGQPQHF. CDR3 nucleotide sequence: TGCAGTGCAAGTCAGATTAACGGGCAGCCCCAGCATTTT.

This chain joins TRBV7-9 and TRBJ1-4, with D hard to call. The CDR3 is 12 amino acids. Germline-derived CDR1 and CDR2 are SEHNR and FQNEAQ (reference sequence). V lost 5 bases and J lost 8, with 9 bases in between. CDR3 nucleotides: TGTGCCAGCAGCGACGACAACGAAAAACTGTTTTTT. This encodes CASSDDNEKLFF.

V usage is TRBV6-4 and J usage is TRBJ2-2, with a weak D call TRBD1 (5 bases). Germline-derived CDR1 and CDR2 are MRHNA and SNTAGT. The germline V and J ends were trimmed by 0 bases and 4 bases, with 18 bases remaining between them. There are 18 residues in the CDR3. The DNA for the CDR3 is TGTGCCAGCAGTGACTCGAGCTTCAGGGCTAGGTCCACCGGGGAGCTGTTTTTT. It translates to CASSDSSFRARSTGELFF.

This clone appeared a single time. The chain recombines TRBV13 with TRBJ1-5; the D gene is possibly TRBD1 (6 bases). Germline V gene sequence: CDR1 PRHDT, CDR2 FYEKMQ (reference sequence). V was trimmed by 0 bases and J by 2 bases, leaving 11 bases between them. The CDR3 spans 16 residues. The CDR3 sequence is CASSLGGGEGNQPQHF. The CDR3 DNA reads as TGTGCCAGCAGCTTAGGAGGGGGAGAGGGCAATCAGCCCCAGCATTTT.

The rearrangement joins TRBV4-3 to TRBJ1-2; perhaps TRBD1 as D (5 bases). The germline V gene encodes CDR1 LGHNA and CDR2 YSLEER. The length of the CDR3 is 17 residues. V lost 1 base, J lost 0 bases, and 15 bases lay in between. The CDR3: CASSQVTGVGANYGYTF. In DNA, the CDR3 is TGCGCCAGCAGCCAAGTGACGGGGGTAGGAGCTAACTATGGCTACACCTTC.

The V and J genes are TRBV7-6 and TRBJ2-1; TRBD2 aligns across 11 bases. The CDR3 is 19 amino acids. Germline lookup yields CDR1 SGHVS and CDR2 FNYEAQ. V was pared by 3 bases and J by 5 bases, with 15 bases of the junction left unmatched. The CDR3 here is CASSFRGTGTSGLNNEQFF. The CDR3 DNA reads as TGTGCCAGCAGCTTCAGAGGGACCGGGACTAGCGGACTGAACAATGAGCAGTTCTTC.

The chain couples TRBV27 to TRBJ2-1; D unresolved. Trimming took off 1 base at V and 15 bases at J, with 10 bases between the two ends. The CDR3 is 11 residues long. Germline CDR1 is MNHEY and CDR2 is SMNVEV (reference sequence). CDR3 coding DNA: TGTGCCAGCAGTTTATACGGTCTCTGGTTCTTC. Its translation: CASSLYGLWFF.

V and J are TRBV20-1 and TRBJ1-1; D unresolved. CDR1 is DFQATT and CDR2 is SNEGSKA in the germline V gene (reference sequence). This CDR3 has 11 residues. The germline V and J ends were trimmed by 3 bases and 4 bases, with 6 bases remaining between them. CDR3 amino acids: CSAREFTEAFF. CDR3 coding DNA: TGCAGTGCTAGGGAGTTCACTGAAGCTTTCTTT.